The clone carrying this TCR beta chain was detected a few times. Its specificity is not known. CDR1 and CDR2 from the germline V gene are MNHEY and SMNVEV (reference sequence). Trimming stripped 7 bases from V and 4 bases from J, with 10 bases between. The CDR3 sequence is 13 residues long. Bulk TCR library preparation followed previously described methods with listed TCR primers. One entry per CDR3 protein, called by TCRdb with MiXCR from the PCR reads. The sample includes 460,000 or so distinct CDR3 sequences, about a fifth of them seen just once. These data come from a study of molecular identifiers for immune sequencing clone quantification. Turning to the study itself: In replicates, the authors split RNA from 20,000 or 100,000 naive CD8 cells five ways and sequenced four. Study outcomes and limitations: Investigators reportedly could detect spiked Jurkat TCR RNA from one cell among about a million naive cells.

V gene TRBV27 combines with J gene TRBJ2-2; perhaps TRBD2 as D (5 bases). This clonotype was obtained from a human donor in good health. Some libraries in this study had Jurkat cell RNA spiked in. Source material: naive CD8+ T cells from blood, with Jurkat cell RNA spiked in. Subset noted: FACS-sorted CD8+CD4-CCR7+CD45RA+ naive T cells. DNA of the CDR3: TGTGCCAGCACCGACTATACCACCGGGGAGCTGTTTTTT. This sequence encodes CASTDYTTGELFF.